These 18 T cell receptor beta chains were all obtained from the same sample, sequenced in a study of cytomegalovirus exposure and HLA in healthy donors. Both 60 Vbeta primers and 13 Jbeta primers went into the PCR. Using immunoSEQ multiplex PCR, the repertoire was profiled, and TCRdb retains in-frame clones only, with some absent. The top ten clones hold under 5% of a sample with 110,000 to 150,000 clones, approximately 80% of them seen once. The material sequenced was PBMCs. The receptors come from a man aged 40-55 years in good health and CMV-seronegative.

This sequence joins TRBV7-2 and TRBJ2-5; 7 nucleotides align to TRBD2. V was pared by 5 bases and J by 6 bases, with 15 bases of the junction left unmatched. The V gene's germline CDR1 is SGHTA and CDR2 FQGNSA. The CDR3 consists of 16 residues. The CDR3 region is CASSPLAAGDVKTQYF. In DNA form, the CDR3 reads TGTGCCAGCAGCCCCCTGGCTGCGGGGGATGTGAAGACCCAGTACTTC.

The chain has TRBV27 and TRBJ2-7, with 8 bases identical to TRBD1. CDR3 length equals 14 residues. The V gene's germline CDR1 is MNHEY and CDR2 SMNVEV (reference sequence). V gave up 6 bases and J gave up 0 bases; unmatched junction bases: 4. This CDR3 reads CASRKGQASYEQYF. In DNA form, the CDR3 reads TGTGCCAGCAGAAAGGGACAGGCCTCCTACGAGCAGTACTTC.

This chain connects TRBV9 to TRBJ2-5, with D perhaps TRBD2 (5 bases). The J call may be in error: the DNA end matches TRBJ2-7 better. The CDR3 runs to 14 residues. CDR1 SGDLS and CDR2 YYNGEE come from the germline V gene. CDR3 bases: TGTGCCAGCAGCGTGGAGGACGGCCCCTACGAGCAGTACTTC. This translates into CASSVEDGPYEQYF.

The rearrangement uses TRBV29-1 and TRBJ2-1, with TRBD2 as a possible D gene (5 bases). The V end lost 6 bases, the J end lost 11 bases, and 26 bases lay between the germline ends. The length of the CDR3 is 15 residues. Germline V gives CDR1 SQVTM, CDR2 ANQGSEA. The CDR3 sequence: CSVRDMKRSGDKQFF. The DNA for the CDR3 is TGCAGCGTCCGAGATATGAAGCGGTCGGGCGATAAGCAGTTCTTC.

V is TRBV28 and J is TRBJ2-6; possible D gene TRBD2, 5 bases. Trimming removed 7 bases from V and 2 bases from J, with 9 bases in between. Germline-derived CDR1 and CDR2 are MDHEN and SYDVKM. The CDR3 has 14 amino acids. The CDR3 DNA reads TGTGCCAGCACTCGGGGTGCTGGGGCCAACGTCCTGACTTTC. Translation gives CASTRGAGANVLTF.

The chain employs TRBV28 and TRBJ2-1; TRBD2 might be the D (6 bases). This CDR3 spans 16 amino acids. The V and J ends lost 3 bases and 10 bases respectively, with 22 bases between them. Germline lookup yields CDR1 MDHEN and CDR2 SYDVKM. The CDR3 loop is CASSFHGTGRRGEQFF. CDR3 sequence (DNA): TGTGCCAGCAGTTTTCATGGGACGGGAAGACGGGGGGAGCAGTTCTTC.

CDR3 DNA sequence: TGTGCCAGCAGTTACTCCGAGCGGGGGGGTATCTACGAGCAGTACTTC. Translated, it gives CASSYSERGGIYEQYF. The chain couples TRBV6-6 to TRBJ2-7; 10 nucleotides agree with TRBD2. V was clipped by 0 bases and J by 3 bases; unmatched bases: 5. CDR3 length: 16 residues. Germline V gene lookup returns CDR1 MNHNY and CDR2 SVGAGI (reference sequence).

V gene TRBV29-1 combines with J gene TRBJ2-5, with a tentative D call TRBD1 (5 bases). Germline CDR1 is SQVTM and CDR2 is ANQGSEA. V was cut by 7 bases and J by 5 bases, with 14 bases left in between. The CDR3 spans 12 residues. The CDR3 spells CSAQPPGETQYF. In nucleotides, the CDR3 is TGCAGCGCTCAACCCCCAGGGGAGACCCAGTACTTC.

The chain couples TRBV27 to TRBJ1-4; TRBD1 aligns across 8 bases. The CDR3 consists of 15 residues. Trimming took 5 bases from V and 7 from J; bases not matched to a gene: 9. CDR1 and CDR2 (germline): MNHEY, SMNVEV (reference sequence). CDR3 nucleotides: TGTGCCAGCAGTCGTGACGGACAGGGAAGTGAAAAACTGTTTTTT. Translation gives CASSRDGQGSEKLFF.

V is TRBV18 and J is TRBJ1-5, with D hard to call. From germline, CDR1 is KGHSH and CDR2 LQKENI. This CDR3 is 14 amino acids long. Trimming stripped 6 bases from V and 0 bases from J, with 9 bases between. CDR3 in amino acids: CASSPVDSNQPQHF. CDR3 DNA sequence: TGTGCCAGCTCCCCGGTCGATAGCAATCAGCCCCAGCATTTT.

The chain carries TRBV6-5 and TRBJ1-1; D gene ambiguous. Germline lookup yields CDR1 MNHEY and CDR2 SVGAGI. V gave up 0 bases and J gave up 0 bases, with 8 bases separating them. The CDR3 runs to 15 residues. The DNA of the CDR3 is TGTGCCAGCAGTTACTCGGTAGGAGTGAACACTGAAGCTTTCTTT. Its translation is CASSYSVGVNTEAFF.

The CDR3: CASSRFSGNTIYF. CDR3 in DNA: TGTGCCAGCAGTCGTTTCTCTGGAAACACCATATATTTT. The genes are TRBV6-5 and TRBJ1-3; D is uncertain. This CDR3 comprises 13 residues. V lost 5 bases and J 0 bases, leaving 5 bases between the germline ends. Germline CDR1 and CDR2: MNHEY and SVGAGI.

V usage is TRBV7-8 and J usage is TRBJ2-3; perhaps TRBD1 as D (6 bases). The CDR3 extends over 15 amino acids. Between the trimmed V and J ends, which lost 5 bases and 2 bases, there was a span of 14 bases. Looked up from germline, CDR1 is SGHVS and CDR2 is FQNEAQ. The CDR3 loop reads CASSDDRSPTDTQYF. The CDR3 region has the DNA TGTGCCAGCAGCGATGACAGGAGTCCCACAGATACGCAGTATTTT.

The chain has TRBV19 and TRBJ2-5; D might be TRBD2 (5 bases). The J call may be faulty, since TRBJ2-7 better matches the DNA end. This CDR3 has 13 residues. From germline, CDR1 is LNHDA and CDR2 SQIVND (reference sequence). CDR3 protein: CASRGGPSYEQYF. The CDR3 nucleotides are TGTGCCAGTAGAGGAGGCCCTTCCTACGAGCAGTACTTC.

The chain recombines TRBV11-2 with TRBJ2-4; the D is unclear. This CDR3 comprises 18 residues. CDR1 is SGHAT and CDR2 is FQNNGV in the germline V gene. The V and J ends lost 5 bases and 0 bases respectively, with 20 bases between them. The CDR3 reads CASSPRITQHGAKNIQYF. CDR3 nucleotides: TGTGCCAGCAGCCCGCGGATTACACAACATGGAGCCAAAAACATTCAGTACTTC.

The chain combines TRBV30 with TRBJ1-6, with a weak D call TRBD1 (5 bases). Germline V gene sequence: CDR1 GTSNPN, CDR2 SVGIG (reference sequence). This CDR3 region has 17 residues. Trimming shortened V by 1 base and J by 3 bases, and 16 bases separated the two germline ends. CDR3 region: CAWSDQTGGNYNSPLHF. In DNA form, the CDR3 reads TGTGCCTGGAGTGATCAGACGGGGGGGAACTATAATTCACCCCTCCACTTT.

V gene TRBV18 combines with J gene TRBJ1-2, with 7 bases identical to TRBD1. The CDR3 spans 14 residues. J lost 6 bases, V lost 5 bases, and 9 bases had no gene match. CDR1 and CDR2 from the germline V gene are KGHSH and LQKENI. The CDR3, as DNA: TGTGCCAGCTCAAACCAACAGGGGAAGGATGGCTACACCTTC. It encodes CASSNQQGKDGYTF.

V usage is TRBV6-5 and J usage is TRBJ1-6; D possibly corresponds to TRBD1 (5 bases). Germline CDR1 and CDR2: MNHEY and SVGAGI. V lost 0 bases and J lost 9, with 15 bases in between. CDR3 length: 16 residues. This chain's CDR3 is CASSYSVQGLGSPLHF. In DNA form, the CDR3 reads TGTGCCAGCAGTTACTCGGTCCAGGGACTCGGTTCACCCCTCCACTTT.